This T cell receptor beta chain originates from a study of human T cells and chemical hapten exposure. On the study more broadly: Patients got weekly scalp diphenylcyclopropenone doses over the roughly 22-week study. Per-sample TCR yield variation was attributed mainly to small pooled library volume differences.

In the authors' workflow: Samples ranged from about 23,224 to 690,600 TCRs, with a median of roughly 96,000. TCRdb used MiXCR to reprocess the RACE reads, holding one entry per CDR3 protein. TCRdb's processing, not the study's, gives the V and J calls here. Among about 71,000 distinct CDR3 sequences listed, more than 8% were seen once. The sample holds a few counts of this clonotype. Time point in this sample: patch test 1, 2 weeks after DPC sensitization. As to treatment: therapeutic diphenylcyclopropenone sensitization with weekly scalp DPC. Phlebotomy was performed prior to application of every patch test. The CDR3 contains 17 residues. From germline, CDR1 is MNHEY and CDR2 SVGEGT. Deletions cut 5 bases from V and 3 bases from J, with 17 bases between.

The sequence was obtained from a woman aged 40 to 55 with alopecia areata. Some clones in this sample may be carry-over from other donors' samples. The chain combines TRBV6-2 or TRBV6-3 with TRBJ2-6; D unclear. The sample consisted of whole blood, taken in connection with sensitization to the hapten diphenylcyclopropenone (DPC). CDR3 bases: TGTGCCAGCAGTCACCCGTACGGAAGGGTTGGGGCCAACGTCCTGACTTTC. Protein: CASSHPYGRVGANVLTF.